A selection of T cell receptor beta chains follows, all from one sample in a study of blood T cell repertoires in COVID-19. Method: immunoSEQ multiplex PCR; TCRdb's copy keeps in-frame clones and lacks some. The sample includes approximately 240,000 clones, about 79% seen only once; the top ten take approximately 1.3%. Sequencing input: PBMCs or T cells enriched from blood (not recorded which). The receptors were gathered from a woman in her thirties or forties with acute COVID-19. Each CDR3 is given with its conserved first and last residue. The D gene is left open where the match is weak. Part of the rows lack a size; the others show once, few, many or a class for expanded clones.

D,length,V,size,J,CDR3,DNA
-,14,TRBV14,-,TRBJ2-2,CASSHRQATGELFF,TGTGCCAGCAGCCATCGACAGGCCACCGGGGAGCTGTTTTTT
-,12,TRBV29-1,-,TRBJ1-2,CSVDGGVSGYTF,TGCAGCGTTGACGGGGGGGTGTCTGGCTACACCTTC
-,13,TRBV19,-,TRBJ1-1,CASSPRGGLEAFF,TGTGCCAGTAGTCCAAGGGGGGGACTAGAAGCTTTCTTT
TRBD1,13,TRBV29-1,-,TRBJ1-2,CSVEDRAKYGYTF,TGCAGCGTTGAGGACAGGGCCAAATATGGCTACACCTTC
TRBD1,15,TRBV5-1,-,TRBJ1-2,CASSFSGQGANGYTF,TGCGCCAGCAGCTTTTCAGGACAGGGGGCAAATGGCTACACCTTC
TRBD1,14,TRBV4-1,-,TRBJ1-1,CASSQGTGEGEAFF,TGCGCCAGCAGCCAAGGGACAGGGGAGGGTGAAGCTTTCTTT
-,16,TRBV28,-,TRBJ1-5,CASSSTGSGNNQPQHF,TGTGCCAGCAGTTCAACAGGGAGTGGTAACAATCAGCCCCAGCATTTT
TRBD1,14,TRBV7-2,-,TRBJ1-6,CACRGGQGNSPLHF,TGTGCCTGCAGGGGGGGACAGGGAAATTCACCCCTCCACTTT
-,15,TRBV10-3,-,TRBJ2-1,CAISESGGDYNEQFF,TGTGCCATCAGTGAGTCAGGGGGGGACTACAATGAGCAGTTCTTC
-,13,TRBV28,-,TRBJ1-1,CATGHLGSTEAFF,TGTGCCACCGGACACCTCGGGAGCACTGAAGCTTTCTTT
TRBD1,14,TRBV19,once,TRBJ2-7,CASSAGTGIHEQYF,TGTGCCAGTAGTGCCGGGACAGGGATCCACGAGCAGTACTTC
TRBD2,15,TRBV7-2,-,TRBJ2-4,CASSLGPGLAGDQYF,TGTGCCAGCAGCTTAGGGCCGGGACTAGCGGGAGATCAGTACTTC
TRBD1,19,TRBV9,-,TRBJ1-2,CASSSTRTGVPKPFLGYTF,TGTGCCAGCAGCTCCACCCGGACAGGGGTTCCGAAACCGTTCCTCGGCTACACCTTC
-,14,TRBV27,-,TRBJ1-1,CASSSLTGNTEAFF,TGTGCCAGCAGTTCCCTTACAGGGAACACTGAAGCTTTCTTT
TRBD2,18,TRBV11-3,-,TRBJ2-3,CASSSLRGTSKGRDTQYF,TGTGCCAGCAGCTCCCTGAGGGGGACTAGTAAAGGGAGAGATACGCAGTATTTT
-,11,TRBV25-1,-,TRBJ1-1,CASSQGFEAFF,TGTGCCAGCAGTCAGGGATTTGAAGCTTTCTTT
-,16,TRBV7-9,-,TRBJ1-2,CASSSPTSVLSGGYTF,TGTGCCAGCAGCTCCCCAACCTCTGTGTTATCAGGCGGCTACACCTTC
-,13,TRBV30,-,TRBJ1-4,CAWSVGQSEVLFF,TGTGCCTGGAGTGTGGGGCAGAGCGAGGTGCTGTTTTTT
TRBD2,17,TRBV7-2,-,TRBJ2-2,CASSLGRAGAATGELFF,TGTGCCAGCAGCTTAGGTCGAGCGGGGGCGGCCACCGGGGAGCTGTTTTTT
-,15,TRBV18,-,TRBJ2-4,CASSPDWGAKNIQYF,TGTGCCAGCTCACCAGACTGGGGCGCCAAAAACATTCAGTACTTC
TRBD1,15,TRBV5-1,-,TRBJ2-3,CASSVQGASADTQYF,TGCGCCAGCAGCGTACAGGGGGCCAGCGCAGATACGCAGTATTTT
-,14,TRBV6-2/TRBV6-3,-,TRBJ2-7,CASSPQLLIYEQYF,TGTGCCAGCAGCCCGCAGTTGCTGATCTACGAGCAGTACTTC
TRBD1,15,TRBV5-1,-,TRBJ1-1,CASSWGTGVNTEAFF,TGCGCCAGCAGCTGGGGGACAGGAGTTAACACTGAAGCTTTCTTT
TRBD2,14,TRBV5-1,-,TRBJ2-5,CASSPSGGPETQYF,TGCGCCAGCAGCCCGAGCGGGGGGCCAGAGACCCAGTACTTC
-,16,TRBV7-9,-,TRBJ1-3,CASSLPLSRSGNTIYF,TGTGCCAGCAGCCTCCCTTTGAGCAGGTCAGGAAACACCATATATTTT
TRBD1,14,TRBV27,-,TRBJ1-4,CASRLQGASEKLFF,TGTGCCAGCAGGCTACAGGGGGCGAGTGAAAAACTGTTTTTT
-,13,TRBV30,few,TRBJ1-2,CAWSVIRGGGYTF,TGTGCCTGGAGTGTAATCAGGGGTGGGGGCTACACCTTC
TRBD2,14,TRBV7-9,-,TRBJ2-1,CASTVGGAYNEQFF,TGTGCCAGCACCGTCGGGGGGGCCTACAATGAGCAGTTCTTC
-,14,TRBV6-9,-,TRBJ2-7,CASPERRTTYEQYF,TGTGCCAGCCCCGAGCGGAGGACTACCTACGAGCAGTACTTC
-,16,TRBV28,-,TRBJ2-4,CASSGTGAGAKNIQYF,TGTGCCAGCAGTGGCACCGGGGCGGGGGCCAAAAACATTCAGTACTTC
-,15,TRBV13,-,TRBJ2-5,CASSHQRAHGETQYF,TGTGCCAGCAGTCACCAGCGGGCACACGGGGAGACCCAGTACTTC
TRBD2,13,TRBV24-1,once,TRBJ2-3,CATSLAGVDTQYF,TGTGCCACCAGTCTAGCGGGAGTGGATACGCAGTATTTT
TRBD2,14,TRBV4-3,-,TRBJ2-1,CASSQDPGGREQFF,TGCGCCAGCAGCCAAGACCCGGGGGGGCGTGAGCAGTTCTTC
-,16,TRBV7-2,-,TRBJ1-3,CASSLALGGSGNTIYF,TGTGCCAGCAGCTTAGCCTTGGGGGGCTCTGGAAACACCATATATTTT
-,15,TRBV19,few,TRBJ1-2,CASSSDRTARYGYTF,TGTGCCAGTAGTTCCGACCGGACAGCTCGATATGGCTACACCTTC
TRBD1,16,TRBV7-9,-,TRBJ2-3,CASSFTGGAVTDTQYF,TGTGCCAGCAGCTTCACAGGGGGCGCGGTGACAGATACGCAGTATTTT